The 16 T cell receptor beta chains below all came from one sample that was sequenced in a study of blood T cell repertoires in COVID-19. Only in-frame clones appear in the TCRdb table, and some are missing; sequencing was by immunoSEQ multiplex PCR. The sample consists of roughly 500,000 clones, roughly 90% of them appearing once. Sequencing input: PBMCs or T cells enriched from blood (not recorded which). The receptors originated from a woman aged 40 to 50 who had recovered from COVID-19.

The rearrangement links TRBV27 to TRBJ2-1; a possible D gene is TRBD2 (6 bases). The CDR3 is made up of 14 amino acids. CDR1 is MNHEY, CDR2 SMNVEV, per germline (reference sequence). The V end was cut by 5 bases, the J end by 2 bases, with 10 bases between. The CDR3 spells CASSRERAYNEQFF. CDR3 bases: TGTGCCAGCAGTCGAGAGCGGGCCTACAATGAGCAGTTCTTC.

The chain recombines TRBV27 with TRBJ2-1; D unclear. CDR3 length equals 17 residues. Trimming removed 3 bases at V and 0 bases at J, with 15 bases between. The germline V gene has CDR1 MNHEY and CDR2 SMNVEV (reference sequence). DNA for the CDR3: TGTGCCAGCAGTTTGCTTTCAGGATTAAGCTCCTACAATGAGCAGTTCTTC. This sequence encodes CASSLLSGLSSYNEQFF.

The chain is built from TRBV5-1 and TRBJ1-1, with 8 bases fitting TRBD1. Per germline, CDR1 SGHRS and CDR2 YFSETQ. With 2 bases clipped from V and 0 bases from J, the junction kept 3 bases outside the gene matches. The CDR3 has 15 amino acids. The CDR3 DNA is TGCGCCAGCAGCTTAAAGACAGGGGTGAACACTGAAGCTTTCTTT. Translation: CASSLKTGVNTEAFF.

The genes are TRBV27 and TRBJ2-3; D perhaps matches TRBD2 (7 bases). This CDR3 is 17 amino acids long. Trimming cost V 1 base and J 2 bases, with 16 bases left between them. CDR1 and CDR2 (germline): MNHEY, SMNVEV (reference sequence). DNA of the CDR3: TGTGCCAGCAGTTTATTAGGGGGGGGCACTCTCACAGATACGCAGTATTTT. Its protein is CASSLLGGGTLTDTQYF.

V and J are TRBV4-3 and TRBJ1-2; 9 bases line up with TRBD1. The junction had 3 bases not matched to a gene; V was cut back by 0 bases and J by 7 bases. CDR3 size: 14 residues. Germline assignment: CDR1 LGHNA and CDR2 YSLEER. The CDR3 bases are TGCGCCAGCAGCCAAGAGGACAGGGGTGGTGGCTACACCTTC. It codes for CASSQEDRGGGYTF.

V usage is TRBV6-5 and J usage is TRBJ1-1; D not resolved. V was shortened by 6 bases and J by 5 bases, with 16 bases between the two germline ends. CDR3 length: 14 residues. The germline CDR1 and CDR2 sequences are MNHEY and SVGAGI. CDR3: CASRPGSGLTEAFF. CDR3 in DNA: TGTGCCAGCAGACCAGGATCGGGATTGACTGAAGCTTTCTTT.

The J gene is TRBJ1-6, the V gene TRBV4-2; 7 bases line up with TRBD1. Germline CDR1 reads LGHNA; CDR2 reads YNFKEQ. The CDR3 is 17 residues long. After removal of 1 base from V and 6 bases from J, the junction contained 9 bases not matched to a gene. The CDR3 region is CASSQAYRDSFNSPLHF. CDR3 coding DNA: TGTGCCAGCAGCCAAGCATACCGGGACAGCTTTAATTCACCCCTCCACTTT.

The CDR3 is CASGPPGLLAGAYNEQFF. The CDR3 DNA follows: TGTGCTAGTGGGCCCCCGGGACTACTAGCGGGAGCCTACAATGAGCAGTTCTTC. The chain is built from TRBV12-5 and TRBJ2-1; 11 nucleotides agree with TRBD2. V lost 6 bases and J lost 2; bases outside the gene matches: 12. CDR1 and CDR2 from the germline V gene are LGHNT and FRNRAP. The CDR3 is made up of 18 amino acids. The variable domain in full, with the rest retrieved from reference TRBV12-5 and TRBJ2-1, is DARVTQTPRHKVTEMGQEVTMRCQPILGHNTVFWYRQTMMQGLELLAYFRNRAPLDDSGMPKDRFSAEMPDATLATLKIQPSEPRDSAVYFCASGPPGLLAGAYNEQFFGPGTRLTVL.

V gene TRBV7-2 combines with J gene TRBJ2-5; D might be TRBD2 (5 bases). The CDR3 totals 15 residues. Germline CDR1 is SGHTA and CDR2 is FQGNSA. The V end lost 1 base, the J end lost 7 bases, and 16 bases lay between the germline ends. DNA for the CDR3: TGTGCCAGCAGCTTAGAACCCCGGGGTCGGGGGACCCAGTACTTC. The encoded protein is CASSLEPRGRGTQYF.

The gene calls are TRBV14 and TRBJ2-1, with TRBD1 matching over 11 bases. J lost 3 bases, V lost 2 bases, and 3 bases had no gene match. Looked up from germline, CDR1 is SGHDN and CDR2 is FVKESK. CDR3 length equals 16 residues. The CDR3, as DNA: TGTGCCAGCAGCCAACCCGGGACAGGGGGCTACAATGAGCAGTTCTTC. It encodes CASSQPGTGGYNEQFF.

The rearrangement uses TRBV27 and TRBJ1-1, with 8 bases fitting TRBD1. V gave up 6 bases and J gave up 5 bases; unmatched junction bases: 8. The CDR3 totals 14 residues. In germline, CDR1 is MNHEY, CDR2 SMNVEV (reference sequence). Written as DNA, the CDR3 is TGTGCCAGCAGAATCCCGGACAGGGCGACTGAAGCTTTCTTT. It encodes CASRIPDRATEAFF.

Here the CDR3 DNA reads TGTGCCAGCAGCCAAGAACGGGTTATCCGGAACACTGAAGCTTTCTTT. It yields the protein CASSQERVIRNTEAFF. This chain uses TRBV3-1 (or the pseudogene TRBV3-2) with TRBJ1-1; D not certain. Trimming shortened V by 0 bases and J by 1 base, and 12 bases separated the two germline ends. Germline CDR1 reads LGHDT; CDR2 reads YNNKEL (reference sequence). The CDR3 is made up of 16 amino acids.

This clone is a singleton in its sample. This chain connects TRBV19 to TRBJ2-7, with TRBD1 matching 12 bases. This CDR3 region has 16 residues. Germline V gene lookup returns CDR1 LNHDA and CDR2 SQIVND (reference sequence). The V gene end was trimmed by 6 bases and the J gene end by 4 bases; junction bases not matched to a gene: 10. DNA for the CDR3: TGTGCCAGTAGCACTACCGGGACAGGGGGCTCTTACGAGCAGTACTTC. This codes for CASSTTGTGGSYEQYF.

The chain joins TRBV5-5 to TRBJ1-5; 9 bases line up with TRBD1. CDR1 and CDR2 (germline): SGHKS, YYEKEE (reference sequence). CDR3 size: 14 residues. V was clipped by 3 bases and J by 3 bases; unmatched bases: 1. CDR3 amino acids: CASSWTGDNQPQHF. The DNA for the CDR3 is TGTGCCAGCAGCTGGACAGGGGACAATCAGCCCCAGCATTTT.

The sample holds one count of this clone. The gene calls are TRBV27 and TRBJ2-7; D may be TRBD2 (5 bases). V lost 4 bases and J 2 bases, leaving 15 bases between the germline ends. The germline CDR1 and CDR2 sequences are MNHEY and SMNVEV (reference sequence). CDR3 size: 15 residues. The CDR3 loop reads CASSSKPTGTYEQYF. In nucleotides, the CDR3 is TGTGCCAGCAGTTCCAAACCGACGGGAACCTACGAGCAGTACTTC.

This chain connects TRBV27 to TRBJ1-6; D gene unclear. This CDR3 is built from 19 residues. Trimming left V 2 bases short and J 0 bases short, with 17 bases between. In germline, CDR1 is MNHEY, CDR2 SMNVEV (reference sequence). The CDR3 DNA sequence: TGTGCCAGCAGTTTAGTTGGACGAGGACTAAGCTCCTATAATTCACCCCTCCACTTT. This sequence encodes CASSLVGRGLSSYNSPLHF.